This TCR beta chain was identified in a study of cytomegalovirus exposure and HLA in healthy donors. This CDR3 has 15 residues. From germline, CDR1 is MGHRA and CDR2 YSYEKL. J was trimmed by 1 base and V by 3 bases; bases with no gene match: 2. Data came from immunoSEQ multiplex PCR; TCRdb stores just in-frame clones and leaves some out. The data contain a few hundred thousand clones, roughly 88% of them seen just once; the ten biggest clones take up about 0.8%. The receptor comes from a woman between 18 and 29 years old in good health and CMV-seronegative. The V gene is TRBV4-1, the J gene TRBJ2-2, with 7 bases that match TRBD2. The sample taken for sequencing was PBMCs. The CDR3 DNA follows: TGCGCCAGCAGCCAGGGGGGGGTGAACACCGGGGAGCTGTTTTTT. Protein sequence: CASSQGGVNTGELFF.